Reported below is one T cell receptor (beta chain). Its antigen is unknown. This record belongs to a study of T cell responses to AZD1222 COVID-19 vaccine. As for the study in general: Investigators merged groups given second doses at roughly 4 or roughly 12 weeks.

Study results and limitations: Across spike, vaccine-associated CD4 TCRs were found, dominant at 160-218 and 743-854.

TCRdb's copy holds only in-frame clones and misses some; the assay was immunoSEQ multiplex PCR. The table shows approximately 120,000 clones, with around 92% occurring only once. CDR1 and CDR2 (germline): SGHVS, FQNEAQ. This CDR3 contains 15 residues. V was pared by 5 bases and J by 6 bases, with 17 bases between. J is TRBJ2-1 and V is TRBV7-8, with D possibly being TRBD1 (6 bases). The receptor was derived from an adult in good health. Source: peripheral blood, taken on day 0 of AZD1222 vaccination. The CDR3 nucleotides are TGTGCCAGCAGCCTAAGGACAGACCTACTCAATGAGCAGTTCTTC. It codes for CASSLRTDLLNEQFF. Variable domain in full (rest from reference TRBV7-8 and TRBJ2-1): GAGVSQSPRYKVAKRGQDVALRCDPISGHVSLFWYQQALGQGPEFLTYFQNEAQLDKSGLPSDRFFAERPEGSVSTLKIQRTQQEDSAVYLCASSLRTDLLNEQFFGPGTRLTVL.